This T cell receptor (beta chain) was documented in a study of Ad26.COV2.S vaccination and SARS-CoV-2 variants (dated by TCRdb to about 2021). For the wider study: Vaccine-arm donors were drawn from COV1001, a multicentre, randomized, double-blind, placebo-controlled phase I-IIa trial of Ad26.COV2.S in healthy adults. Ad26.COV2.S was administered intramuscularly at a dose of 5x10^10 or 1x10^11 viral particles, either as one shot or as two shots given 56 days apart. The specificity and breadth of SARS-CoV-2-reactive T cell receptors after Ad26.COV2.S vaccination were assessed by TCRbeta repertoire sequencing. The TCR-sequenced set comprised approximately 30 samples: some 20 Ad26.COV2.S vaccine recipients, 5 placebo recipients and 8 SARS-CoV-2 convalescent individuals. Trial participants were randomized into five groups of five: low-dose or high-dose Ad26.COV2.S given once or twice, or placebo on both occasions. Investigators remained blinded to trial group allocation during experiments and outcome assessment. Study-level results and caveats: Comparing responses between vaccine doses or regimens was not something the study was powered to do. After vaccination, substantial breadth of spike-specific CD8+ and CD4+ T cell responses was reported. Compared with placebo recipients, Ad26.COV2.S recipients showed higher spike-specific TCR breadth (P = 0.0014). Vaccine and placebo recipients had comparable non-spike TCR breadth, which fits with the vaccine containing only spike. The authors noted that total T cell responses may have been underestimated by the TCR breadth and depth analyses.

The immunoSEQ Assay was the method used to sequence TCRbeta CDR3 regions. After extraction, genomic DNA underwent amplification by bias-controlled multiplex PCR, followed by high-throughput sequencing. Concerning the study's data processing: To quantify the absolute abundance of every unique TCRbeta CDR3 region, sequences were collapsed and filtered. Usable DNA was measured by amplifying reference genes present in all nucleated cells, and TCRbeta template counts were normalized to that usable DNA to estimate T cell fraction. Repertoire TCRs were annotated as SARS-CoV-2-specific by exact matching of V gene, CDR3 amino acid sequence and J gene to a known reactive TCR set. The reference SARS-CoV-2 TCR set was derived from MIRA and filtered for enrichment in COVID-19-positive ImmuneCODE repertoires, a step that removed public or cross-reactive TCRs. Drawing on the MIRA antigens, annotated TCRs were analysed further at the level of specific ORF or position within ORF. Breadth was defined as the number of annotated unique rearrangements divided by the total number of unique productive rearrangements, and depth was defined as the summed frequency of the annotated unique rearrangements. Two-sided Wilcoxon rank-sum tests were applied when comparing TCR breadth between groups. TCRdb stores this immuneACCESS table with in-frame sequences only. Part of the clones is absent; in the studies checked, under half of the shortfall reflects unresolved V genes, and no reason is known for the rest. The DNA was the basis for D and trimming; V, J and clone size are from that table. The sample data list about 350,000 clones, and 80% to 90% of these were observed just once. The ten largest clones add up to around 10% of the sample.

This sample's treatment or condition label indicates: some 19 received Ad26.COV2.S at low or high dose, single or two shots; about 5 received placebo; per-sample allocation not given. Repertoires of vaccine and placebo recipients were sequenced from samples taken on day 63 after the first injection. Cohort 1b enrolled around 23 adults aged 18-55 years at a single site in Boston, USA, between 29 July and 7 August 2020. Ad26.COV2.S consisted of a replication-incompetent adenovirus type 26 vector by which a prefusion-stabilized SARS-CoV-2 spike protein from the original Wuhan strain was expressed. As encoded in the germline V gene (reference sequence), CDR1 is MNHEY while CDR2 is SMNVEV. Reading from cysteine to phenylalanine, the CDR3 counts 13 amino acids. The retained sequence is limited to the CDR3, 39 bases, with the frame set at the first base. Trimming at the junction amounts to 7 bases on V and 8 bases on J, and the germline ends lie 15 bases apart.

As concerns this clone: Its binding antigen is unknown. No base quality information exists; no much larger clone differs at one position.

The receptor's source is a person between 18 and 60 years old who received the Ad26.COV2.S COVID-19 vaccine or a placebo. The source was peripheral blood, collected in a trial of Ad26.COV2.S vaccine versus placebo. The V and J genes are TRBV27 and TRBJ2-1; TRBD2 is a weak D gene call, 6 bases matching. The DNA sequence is TGTGCCAGCAACCTCTACGGAGGGCATGAGCAGTTCTTC. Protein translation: CASNLYGGHEQFF.